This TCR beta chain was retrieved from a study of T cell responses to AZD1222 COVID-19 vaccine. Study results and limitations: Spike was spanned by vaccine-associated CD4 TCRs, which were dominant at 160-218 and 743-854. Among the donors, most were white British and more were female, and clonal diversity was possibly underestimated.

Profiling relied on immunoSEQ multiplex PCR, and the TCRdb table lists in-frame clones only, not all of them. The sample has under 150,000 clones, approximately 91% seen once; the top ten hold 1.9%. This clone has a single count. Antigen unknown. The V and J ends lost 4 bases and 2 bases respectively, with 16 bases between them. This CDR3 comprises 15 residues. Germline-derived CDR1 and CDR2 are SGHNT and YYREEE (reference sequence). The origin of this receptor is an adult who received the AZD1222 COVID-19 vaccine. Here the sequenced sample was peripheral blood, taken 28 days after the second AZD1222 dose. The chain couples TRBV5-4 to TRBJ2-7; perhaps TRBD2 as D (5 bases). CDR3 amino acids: CASSTKTGNTYEQYF. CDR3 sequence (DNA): TGTGCCAGCAGCACAAAAACCGGGAATACCTACGAGCAGTACTTC.